What follows is one T cell receptor beta chain and its context. Antigen unknown. Both 60 Vbeta primers and 13 Jbeta primers went into the PCR. Profiled with immunoSEQ multiplex PCR; TCRdb holds only in-frame clones, not every one. The data show 60,000 to 65,000 clones, 60% to 80% seen once. This sample stems from a study of cytomegalovirus exposure and HLA in healthy donors. Whole-study results and caveats: In an earlier analysis, in 620 or so donors, most V segments appeared productive either ~87% or ~30% of the time. In a later analysis, several top co-occurrence clusters appeared linked to parvovirus B19, influenza, CMV and Epstein-Barr virus.

The CDR3 is 14 residues long. Germline CDR1 and CDR2: MGHRA and YSYEKL. V lost 3 bases and J 3 bases, leaving 12 bases between the germline ends. The rearrangement links TRBV4-1 to TRBJ2-7, with D tentatively TRBD1 (5 bases). Sequencing input: PBMCs. The receptor was derived from a woman in her forties in good health and CMV-seropositive. CDR3 in amino acids: CASSQQGLNYEQYF. DNA of the CDR3: TGCGCCAGCAGCCAGCAGGGTCTGAACTACGAGCAGTACTTC.